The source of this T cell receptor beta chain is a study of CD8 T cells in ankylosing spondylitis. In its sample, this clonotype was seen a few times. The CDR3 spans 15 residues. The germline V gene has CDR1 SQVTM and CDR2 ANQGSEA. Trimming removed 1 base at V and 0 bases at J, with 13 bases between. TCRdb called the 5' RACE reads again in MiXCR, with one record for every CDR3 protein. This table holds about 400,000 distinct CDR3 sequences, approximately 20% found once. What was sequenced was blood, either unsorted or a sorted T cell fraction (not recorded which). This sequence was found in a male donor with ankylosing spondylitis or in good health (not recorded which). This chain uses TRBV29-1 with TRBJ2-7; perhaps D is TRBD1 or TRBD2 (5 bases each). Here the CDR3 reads CSVEGGSETSYEQYF. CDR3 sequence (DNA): TGCAGCGTTGAAGGGGGGTCGGAGACCTCCTACGAGCAGTACTTC.